The source of this T cell receptor beta chain is a study of cytomegalovirus exposure and HLA in healthy donors (dated by TCRdb to about 2017). About the study as a whole: An earlier analysis of roughly 500 of the donors reported 250 to 300 Gb of sequence data and roughly 100 million unique TCR beta sequences from about 200 million T cells. An early release covering over 500 HLA-typed donors comprised about 300 gigabases of sequencing data and about 90 million unique TCR sequences. The genetic ancestry cluster associated with self-reported Caucasian donors included 80% to 90% of the 398 genotyped donors. The study aimed to test whether cataloging public T cell receptors could reveal signatures of past pathogen exposure. The T cell repertoires of 550 to 850 subjects were profiled by immunosequencing and related to cytomegalovirus serostatus. Along with the approximately 650-subject first cohort, a separate validation cohort of over a hundred different subjects was used. High-throughput TCR immunosequencing, statistical association of individual TCRs with disease status, and machine learning were combined to predict cytomegalovirus infection status. A later analysis re-examined previously published TCR beta repertoires from more than 600 donors and added high-resolution HLA genotyping to investigate patterns of TCR occurrence. The later analysis used no new phenotypic data to find candidate immune exposures, relying instead on TCR beta sequences and their occurrence across donors. An earlier analysis of about 600 of the donors used high-throughput TCR beta sequencing to judge whether each TCR beta V gene segment behaved as functional or pseudogenic. Donor age, sex, ethnicity and CMV serostatus were collected together with the repertoire data. A later genetic analysis used genome-wide SNP genotypes for about 60% of the roughly 700 donors, treating that subset as a discovery cohort. All discovery cohort repertoires had been generated using a single sequencing platform. HLA typing covered class I and class II loci at four-digit resolution. The number of donors typed differed by locus, with about 629-630 for A, B, C, DRB1 and DQB1, around 500 for DQA1, about 610 for DPA1, and under 490 for DPB1. About five DR-DQ haplotypes were handled as single units for association and clustering because linkage in the cohort was strong. Among roughly 400 genotyped donors of the cohort, an average of 235,054 unique TCR beta nucleotide sequences were sequenced per donor, roughly a sixth of them non-productive.

Trimming costs V 3 bases and J 4 bases, and their ends lie 15 bases apart. CDR1 and CDR2 (LNHDA, SQIVND) derive from the germline V gene (reference sequence). The CDR3 starts with the cysteine, ends with the phenylalanine, and has 15 residues. Solely the CDR3 DNA is kept, with 45 bases framed from the first base. The cohort consisted of 666 healthy bone marrow donors. All cohort members were sampled while nominally healthy, although unrecorded immune exposures were likely present. The donor tested CMV seropositive and was one of the 289 seropositive cohort members. A peripheral blood sample was collected from each donor, and TCR beta sequencing was performed on peripheral blood mononuclear cells. Genomic DNA was extracted from the blood cell samples with the Qiagen DNeasy Blood Extraction Kit. This clone occurred a few times. Its target antigen remains unknown. Qualities for individual bases were not recorded, and no much larger clone is one base off.

The library came from the immunoSEQ multiplex PCR assay. A mixture of 60 forward primers for TCR Vbeta segments and 13 reverse primers for TCR Jbeta segments was used in the multiplex PCR. Amplification of the CDR3 region of rearranged TCR beta genes was performed with a multiplex PCR assay on genomic DNA. Amplified TCR beta libraries were sequenced as 87-base-pair reads on the Illumina HiSeq System. Processing in the source paper ran as follows. Across the 670 or so repertoires, a later analysis counted 78 million or so unique TCR beta chains, roughly 11 million of which were shared by at least two donors. Raw reads were error-corrected and collapsed into unique sequences by a nearest-neighbor algorithm in which closely related sequences were merged to remove PCR and sequencing errors. V, D and J gene segments were assigned by aligning CDR3 sequences to IMGT reference sequences. For a sequence to be retained, a match of at least six nucleotides was required to both a V gene segment and a J gene segment. A rearrangement counted as productive if the CDR3 had no stop codons and remained in frame with V and J, and every other rearrangement counted as non-productive. Following IMGT convention, CDR3 was defined as the stretch from the second conserved V-encoded cysteine up to the conserved J-encoded phenylalanine. In an earlier analysis of 550 to 650 of the donors, sequences lacking an unambiguous match to a single V gene segment were excluded. An earlier analysis of 587 of the donors classified V segments as functional when productive rearrangements were above 56.7% and as segregating when the standard deviation between donors was above 5%. A statistical classification framework was developed to diagnose cytomegalovirus status using the catalog of TCR beta chain sequences. In a later analysis, TCR nucleotide sequences were compared against IMGT/GENE-DB human TR gene sequences so that V and J genes could be assigned. Using the TCRdist pipeline, a later analysis assigned CDR3 sequences along with most-parsimonious VDJ recombination scenarios. In a later analysis, each TCR beta chain was defined by its CDR3 amino acid sequence together with its V-gene family, and reads lacking a unique V-gene family were excluded. A later analysis removed 500 to 600 highly shared, low-generation-probability nucleotide sequences to deal with suspected cross-contamination and a sequencing artifact. A later analysis calculated a clonal expansion index for each public chain from normalized within-repertoire ranks of inferred template counts. In a later analysis, generation probabilities were computed with a VDJ recombination model fitted to out-of-frame rearrangements, and the resulting probabilities were checked against IGoR. In a later analysis, hypergeometric tests were used to score TCR-TCR, TCR-HLA and TCR-CMV co-occurrence, with a repertoire-size bias correction applied to TCR pairs. To estimate false discovery rates, a later analysis permuted the HLA or CMV assignments 20 times. In a later analysis, co-occurring TCRs were grouped using DBSCAN, with TCRdist sequence similarity added in when clustering inside HLA-allele-positive subsets. Repertoires with fewer than 30,000 or more than 120,000 public chains, plus five repertoires with anomalous nucleotide sharing, were excluded from co-occurrence clustering. What TCRdb holds here is the immuneACCESS table cut down to in-frame rearrangements. Part of the clones is not present; checked against another copy, under half of the missing clones reflect an unresolved V gene, and the others are unexplained. Clonal size and the V and J genes are those of that table, whereas D and trimming came from the DNA. Within this sample are some 70,000 clones, with roughly two thirds of them counted one time only. Less than 15% of the sample comes from the top ten.

The research as a whole found: The classifier was reported to diagnose cytomegalovirus status with high specificity and sensitivity in both the original cohort and the validation cohort. Linkage disequilibrium might explain the correlated functional status among segregating V segments, but an unknown experimental factor could not be excluded. The study gave a list of under 200 TCR beta chains associated with cytomegalovirus. A later genetic analysis reported fewer N-insertions in productive TCRs among donors in an Asian-associated ancestry cluster than the roughly 700-donor mean. At a false discovery rate of 0.05, a later analysis linked under 20,000 TCR beta sequences to specific HLA alleles. According to a later analysis, parvovirus B19, influenza, CMV and Epstein-Barr virus appeared linked to several top co-occurrence clusters. According to a later analysis, TCR association rates differed among HLA loci, with DRB1 alleles showing the most associated TCRs and HLA-C alleles showing the fewest. The earlier analysis of nearly 600 of the donors excluded over 15 rarely observed V segments, including chromosome 9 orphons, because counts were too low. The sequencing pipeline was judged likely to have produced a cluster of highly shared sequence variants as a technical artifact. A further reported finding was that TCR beta sequences accurately predicted the HLA-A and HLA-B alleles for most subjects in the first cohort. The only immune exposure information available for the cohort was CMV serostatus. It was suggested by the authors that the approach could potentially be generalized to other disease states and immunological phenotypes. Because the 87-base-pair reads could not distinguish some IMGT-functional V segments, including TRBV6-2 and TRBV6-3, those segments were excluded. Most CMV-associated TCR beta chains appeared to be HLA-restricted in a later analysis, and the HLA associations seemed to be driven largely by CMV exposure. A later analysis found that HLA-associated TCR beta chains were more clonally expanded and had lower generation probabilities than equally common non-associated chains. Broadly in line with IMGT annotations, most TCR beta V segments showed up in productive rearrangements about 87% or about 30% of the time in an earlier analysis of some 590 of the donors. When HLA alleles, especially DR and DQ, strongly co-occurred, TCR associations were difficult to assign to individual alleles. Only TCR beta chains were sequenced in this cohort, and the absence of alpha or paired-chain data limited detectable features. Sequencing depth was assumed to be roughly uniform across donors in the presence/absence analyses, though that assumption may not hold. Most TCR sequences were observed very rarely across donors, whereas some public TCRs were present in many individuals. An association between a missense DCLRE1C variant and V-gene and J-gene trimming of TCR beta chains was found in a later genetic analysis and replicated in an independent cohort. HLA typing was unavailable for some donors at each locus, so association tests used only the typed subset. A few of the identified cytomegalovirus-associated TCR beta chains were confirmed in vitro to be specific for cytomegalovirus antigens.

Material for sequencing was PBMCs. This TCR was recovered from a male donor in good health and CMV-seropositive. The V and J genes are TRBV19 and TRBJ1-1, with the D gene not confidently named. The DNA sequence is as follows: TGTGCCAGTAGTATTTACAGCAGTTACCGCACTGAAGCTTTCTTT. This gives the protein CASSIYSSYRTEAFF. The full variable domain, completed from the reference TRBV19 and TRBJ1-1 proteins outside the CDR3, reads DGGITQSPKYLFRKEGQNVTLSCEQNLNHDAMYWYRQDPGQGLRLIYYSQIVNDFQKGDIAEGYSVSREKKESFPLTVTSAQKNPTAFYLCASSIYSSYRTEAFFGQGTRLTVV.